These 15 T cell receptor beta chains were sequenced from one sample in a study of cytomegalovirus exposure and HLA in healthy donors. The primer mix had 60 Vbeta and 13 Jbeta primers. Using immunoSEQ multiplex PCR, the repertoire was profiled, and TCRdb retains in-frame clones only, with some absent. This table has 150,000 to 200,000 clones, 70% appearing once. Material: PBMCs. The receptor source for this set is a young man in good health and CMV-seropositive.

This clone was recorded a few times. V usage is TRBV5-6 and J usage is TRBJ1-2; the match to TRBD1 covers 8 bases. CDR1 SGHDT and CDR2 YYEEEE come from the germline V gene. J gave up 7 bases and V 0 bases, and 11 bases lay outside the gene matches. The CDR3 has 16 amino acids. The chain's CDR3 is CASSLGQGTFVRGYTF. The DNA for the CDR3 is TGTGCCAGCAGCTTGGGACAGGGGACGTTTGTGCGTGGCTACACCTTC.

This rearrangement joins TRBV10-2 to TRBJ2-5, with 8 bases fitting TRBD1. The CDR3 runs to 14 residues. V shed 8 bases and J 4 bases; nucleotides not matched to a gene: 9. Germline V gives CDR1 WSHSY, CDR2 SAAADI. This CDR3 is CASGQGAMGETQYF. For the CDR3, the DNA is TGCGCCAGCGGGCAGGGGGCGATGGGAGAGACCCAGTACTTC.

The chain is built from TRBV7-2 and TRBJ2-5; TRBD1 matches 9 bases. The V gene's germline CDR1 is SGHTA and CDR2 FQGNSA. The trim removed 5 bases at V and 5 bases at J, leaving 6 bases unmatched. This CDR3 has 14 residues. The DNA of the CDR3 is TGTGCCAGCAGCCGAGACAGGGGGTATGAGACCCAGTACTTC. Translation gives CASSRDRGYETQYF.

This clone has more than one count but fewer than ten. V is TRBV10-3 and J is TRBJ1-5; D call uncertain. The germline CDR1 and CDR2 sequences are ENHRY and SYGVKD. The CDR3 consists of 15 residues. With 2 bases removed from V and 2 bases from J, the gap between germline ends came to 10 bases. The CDR3 sequence is CAISEDLGGNQPQHF. In DNA form, the CDR3 reads TGTGCCATCAGTGAGGATTTGGGAGGCAATCAGCCCCAGCATTTT.

The chain carries TRBV27 and TRBJ1-2, with D possibly matching TRBD1 (6 bases). Trimming removed 5 bases at V and 8 bases at J, with 18 bases between. The CDR3 is 14 residues long. Germline CDR1 and CDR2: MNHEY and SMNVEV (reference sequence). The CDR3 loop reads CASSGFVPGEGYTF. CDR3 DNA: TGTGCCAGCAGTGGGTTTGTCCCAGGGGAAGGCTACACCTTC.

This clone was picked up a small number of times. The rearrangement uses TRBV29-1 and TRBJ1-1; D gene uncertain. Trimming removed 3 bases from V and 5 bases from J, with 13 bases in between. Per germline, CDR1 SQVTM and CDR2 ANQGSEA. The CDR3 spans 13 residues. As DNA, the CDR3 is TGCAGCGTTGAGGGCGCGGGGAGTACTGAAGCTTTCTTT. It codes for CSVEGAGSTEAFF.

CDR3 nucleotide sequence: TGTGCCAGCTCACCACTAGGGACAGGCCACGAAAATGAGCAGTTCTTC. It translates to CASSPLGTGHENEQFF. This chain connects TRBV18 to TRBJ2-1; 8 positions match TRBD1. Germline assignment: CDR1 KGHSH and CDR2 LQKENI. V lost 1 base and J lost 7; bases outside the gene matches: 9. The CDR3 is 16 amino acids. Full variable domain (rest looked up from reference TRBV18 and TRBJ2-1): NAGVMQNPRHLVRRRGQEARLRCSPMKGHSHVYWYRQLPEEGLKFMVYLQKENIIDESGMPKERFSAEFPKEGPSILRIQQVVRGDSAAYFCASSPLGTGHENEQFFGPGTRLTVL.

The rearrangement joins TRBV30 to TRBJ1-4; D ambiguous. Germline-derived CDR1 and CDR2 are GTSNPN and SVGIG (reference sequence). V dropped 0 bases and J dropped 0 bases, with 11 bases sitting between them. The CDR3 sequence is 16 residues long. The DNA of the CDR3 is TGTGCCTGGAGTGTAGGGAGGGAGACAACTAATGAAAAACTGTTTTTT. It specifies CAWSVGRETTNEKLFF.

CDR3 sequence reads: CASSQSTTGLGNTEAFF. CDR3 nucleotide sequence: TGTGCCAGCAGCCAATCGACGACAGGGCTAGGGAACACTGAAGCTTTCTTT. This chain joins TRBV16 and TRBJ1-1, with 7 bases that match TRBD1. Germline values: CDR1 KGHSY, CDR2 FQNENV. The CDR3 extends over 17 amino acids. Unmatched junction bases numbered 8, after V lost 0 bases and J lost 1 base.

The J gene is TRBJ1-5, the V gene TRBV15, with D possibly TRBD1 on 5 matching bases. The CDR3 is 14 amino acids. V was trimmed by 0 bases and J by 5 bases, leaving 8 bases between them. Germline V gene lookup returns CDR1 LNHNV and CDR2 YYDKDF (reference sequence). In nucleotides, the CDR3 is TGTGCCACCAGCAGAGACAGGGCCCATCAGCCCCAGCATTTT. The encoded protein is CATSRDRAHQPQHF. Drawing the rest from reference TRBV15 and TRBJ1-5, the complete variable domain is DAMVIQNPRYQVTQFGKPVTLSCSQTLNHNVMYWYQQKSSQAPKLLFHYYDKDFNNEADTPDNFQSRRPNTSFCFLDIRSPGLGDTAMYLCATSRDRAHQPQHFGDGTRLSIL.

V is TRBV19 and J is TRBJ1-2, with D hard to call. The CDR3 has 14 residues. V was trimmed by 3 bases and J by 2 bases, leaving 10 bases between them. Germline loops: CDR1 LNHDA, CDR2 SQIVND (reference sequence). The CDR3 DNA reads as TGTGCCAGTAGTATTATCGTGGAGAACTATGGCTACACCTTC. Translation gives CASSIIVENYGYTF.

The CDR3 nucleotides read TGTGCCAGCAGCCAATTTAGCGGGCTTTACAATGAGCAGTTCTTC. Translating gives CASSQFSGLYNEQFF. The chain uses TRBV16 and TRBJ2-1; 7 bases match TRBD2. After removal of 1 base from V and 4 bases from J, the junction contained 4 bases not matched to a gene. Looked up from germline, CDR1 is KGHSY and CDR2 is FQNENV. This CDR3 spans 15 amino acids.

This chain joins TRBV19 and TRBJ1-5; no firm D call. The ends were cut back, 4 bases at V and 5 bases at J, with 9 bases in the middle. From germline, CDR1 is LNHDA and CDR2 SQIVND (reference sequence). The CDR3 loop spans 13 amino acids. Here the CDR3 reads CASSRQMDQPQHF. DNA for the CDR3: TGTGCCAGTAGTAGACAAATGGATCAGCCCCAGCATTTT. Supplemented by reference TRBV19 and TRBJ1-5, the full variable domain reads DGGITQSPKYLFRKEGQNVTLSCEQNLNHDAMYWYRQDPGQGLRLIYYSQIVNDFQKGDIAEGYSVSREKKESFPLTVTSAQKNPTAFYLCASSRQMDQPQHFGDGTRLSIL.

This clone was recorded only once. The V gene is TRBV6-1, the J gene TRBJ2-7; a weak D match, TRBD2 (7 bases). Trimming took 5 bases from V and 2 from J, leaving 13 bases between them. Germline assignment: CDR1 MNHNS and CDR2 SASEGT. This CDR3 has 14 amino acids. The CDR3 loop is CASSRGAPTYEQYV. As DNA, the CDR3 is TGTGCCAGCAGTCGGGGGGCGCCAACCTACGAGCAGTACGTC.

A few counts support this clone. V usage is TRBV5-1 and J usage is TRBJ2-7, with a possible D match to TRBD2 (5 bases). The CDR3 sequence is 13 residues long. V lost 3 bases and J 7 bases, leaving 14 bases between the germline ends. Germline CDR1 reads SGHRS; CDR2 reads YFSETQ. The CDR3 DNA reads TGCGCCAGCAGCTCCGGGATCCACCAGGAGCAGTACGTC. It yields the protein CASSSGIHQEQYV.